This TCR beta chain appears in the sequencing data of a study of blood T cells in healthy people across ages. Trimming removed 0 bases from V and 4 bases from J; junction bases left unmatched: 9. This CDR3 spans 19 amino acids. From germline, CDR1 is MNHEY and CDR2 SVGEGT. Study observations and caveats: Estimated diversity across one million T cells was deemed an underestimate. TCR beta diversity per million T cells fell roughly linearly with age.

A sample-barcoded 5' primer and a J-beta primer mix were used in a second PCR of about 7 to 12 cycles. Any given sample supplied a minimum of 2.5 million CDR3-containing paired-end reads. TCRdb used MiXCR to reprocess the 5' RACE reads, holding one entry per CDR3 protein. The sample contains 1.2 million to 1.5 million distinct CDR3 sequences, 55% to 75% of which appear only once. Peripheral blood from each donor was collected in a volume of approximately 10 milliliters. This clonotype was detected many times. Antigen unknown. V and J are TRBV6-2 or TRBV6-3 and TRBJ2-3; 14 bases match TRBD2. The specimen sequenced was blood. This receptor was taken from a young man in good health. The CDR3 protein is CASSYSTSGGAHPPDTQYF. The CDR3 DNA reads as TGTGCCAGCAGTTACTCGACTAGCGGGGGGGCACACCCTCCAGATACGCAGTATTTT.